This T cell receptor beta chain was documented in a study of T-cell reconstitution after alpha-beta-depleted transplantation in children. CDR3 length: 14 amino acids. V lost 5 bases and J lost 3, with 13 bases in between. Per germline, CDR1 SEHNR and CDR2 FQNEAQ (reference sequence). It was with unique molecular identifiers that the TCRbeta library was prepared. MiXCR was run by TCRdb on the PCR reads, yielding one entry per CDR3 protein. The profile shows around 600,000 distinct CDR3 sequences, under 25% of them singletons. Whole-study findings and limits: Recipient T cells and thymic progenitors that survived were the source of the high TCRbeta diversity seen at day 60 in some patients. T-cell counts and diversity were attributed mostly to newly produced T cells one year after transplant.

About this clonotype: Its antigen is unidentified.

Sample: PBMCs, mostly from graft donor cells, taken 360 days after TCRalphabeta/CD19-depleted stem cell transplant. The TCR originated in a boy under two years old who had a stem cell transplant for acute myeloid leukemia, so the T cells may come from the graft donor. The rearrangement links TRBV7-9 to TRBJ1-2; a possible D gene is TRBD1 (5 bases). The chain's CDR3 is CASSLRQLDYGYTF. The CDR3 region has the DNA TGTGCCAGCAGCCTTCGACAGCTTGACTATGGCTACACCTTC.